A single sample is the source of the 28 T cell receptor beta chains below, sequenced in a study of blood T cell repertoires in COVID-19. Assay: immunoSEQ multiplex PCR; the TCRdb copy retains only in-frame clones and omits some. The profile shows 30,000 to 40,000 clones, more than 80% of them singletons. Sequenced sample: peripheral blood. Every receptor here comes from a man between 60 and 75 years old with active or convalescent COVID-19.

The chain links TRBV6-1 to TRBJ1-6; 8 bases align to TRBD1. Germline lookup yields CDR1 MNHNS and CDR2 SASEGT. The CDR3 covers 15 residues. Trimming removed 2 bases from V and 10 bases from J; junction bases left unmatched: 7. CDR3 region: CASSESGQGSSPLHF. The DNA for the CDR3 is TGTGCCAGCAGTGAAAGTGGACAGGGTAGCTCACCCCTCCACTTT.

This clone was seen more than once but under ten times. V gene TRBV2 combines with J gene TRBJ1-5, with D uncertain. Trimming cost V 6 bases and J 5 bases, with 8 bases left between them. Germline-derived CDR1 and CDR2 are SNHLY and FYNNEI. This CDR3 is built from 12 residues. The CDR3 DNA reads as TGTGCCAGCAGCGCGGAGCATCAGCCCCAGCATTTT. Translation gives CASSAEHQPQHF.

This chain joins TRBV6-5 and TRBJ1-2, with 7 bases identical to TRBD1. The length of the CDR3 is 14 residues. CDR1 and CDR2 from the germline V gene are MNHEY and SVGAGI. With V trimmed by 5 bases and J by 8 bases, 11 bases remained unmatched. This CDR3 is CASSTGQPIRGYTF. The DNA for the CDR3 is TGTGCCAGCAGTACGGGACAGCCCATTAGGGGCTACACCTTC.

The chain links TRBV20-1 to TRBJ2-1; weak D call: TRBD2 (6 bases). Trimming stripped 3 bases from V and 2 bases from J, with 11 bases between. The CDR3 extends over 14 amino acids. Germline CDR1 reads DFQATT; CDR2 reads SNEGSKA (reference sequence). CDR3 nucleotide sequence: TGCAGTGCTAGTGGCGGGGAAACCTACAATGAGCAGTTCTTC. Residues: CSASGGETYNEQFF.

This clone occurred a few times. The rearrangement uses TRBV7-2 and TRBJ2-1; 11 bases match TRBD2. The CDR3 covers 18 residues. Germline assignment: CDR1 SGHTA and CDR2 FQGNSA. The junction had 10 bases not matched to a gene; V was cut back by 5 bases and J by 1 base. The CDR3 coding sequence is TGTGCCAGCAGCAAGACTAGCGGGGCTACGAGTTCCTACAATGAGCAGTTCTTC. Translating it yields CASSKTSGATSSYNEQFF.

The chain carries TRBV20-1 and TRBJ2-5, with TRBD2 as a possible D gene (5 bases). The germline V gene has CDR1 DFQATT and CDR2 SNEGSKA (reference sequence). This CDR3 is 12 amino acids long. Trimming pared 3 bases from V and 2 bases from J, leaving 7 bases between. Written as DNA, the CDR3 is TGCAGTGCTAGTCCGGGGCAAGAGACCCAGTACTTC. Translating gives CSASPGQETQYF.

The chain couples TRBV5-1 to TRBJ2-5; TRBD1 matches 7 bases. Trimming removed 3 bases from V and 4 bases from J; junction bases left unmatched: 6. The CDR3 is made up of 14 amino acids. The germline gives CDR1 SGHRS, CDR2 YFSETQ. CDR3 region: CASSSRGWGETQYF. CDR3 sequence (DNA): TGCGCCAGCAGCTCCAGGGGGTGGGGAGAGACCCAGTACTTC.

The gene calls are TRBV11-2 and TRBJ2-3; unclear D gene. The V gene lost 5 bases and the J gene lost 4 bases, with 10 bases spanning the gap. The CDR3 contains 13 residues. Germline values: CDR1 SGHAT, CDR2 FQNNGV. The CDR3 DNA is TGTGCCAGCAGCCATAGTCGGGCAGATACGCAGTATTTT. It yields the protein CASSHSRADTQYF. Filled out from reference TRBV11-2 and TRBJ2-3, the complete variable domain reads EAGVAQSPRYKIIEKRQSVAFWCNPISGHATLYWYQQILGQGPKLLIQFQNNGVVDDSQLPKDRFSAERLKGVDSTLKIQPAKLEDSAVYLCASSHSRADTQYFGPGTRLTVL.

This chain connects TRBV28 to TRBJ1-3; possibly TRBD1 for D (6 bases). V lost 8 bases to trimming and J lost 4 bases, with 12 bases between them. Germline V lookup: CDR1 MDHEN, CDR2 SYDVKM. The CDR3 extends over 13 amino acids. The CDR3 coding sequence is TGTGCCAGCGGGTCAGGGGCCGGAAACACCATATATTTT. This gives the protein CASGSGAGNTIYF.

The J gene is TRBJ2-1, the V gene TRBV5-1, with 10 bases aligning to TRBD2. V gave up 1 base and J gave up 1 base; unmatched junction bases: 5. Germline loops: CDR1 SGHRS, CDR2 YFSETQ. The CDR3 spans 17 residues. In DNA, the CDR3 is TGCGCCAGCAGCTTGTTTTATAGCGGGGGGTCCTACAATGAGCAGTTCTTC. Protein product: CASSLFYSGGSYNEQFF.

The CDR3 DNA sequence: TGTGCCAGTAGTACCTCAGGCGGGAGGGCCCTCCTGGACATTCAGTACTTC. It is translated as CASSTSGGRALLDIQYF. This chain connects TRBV19 to TRBJ2-4, with 9 nucleotides matching TRBD2. V trimming: 4 bases; J trimming: 8 bases; junction bases outside the gene matches: 15. This CDR3 has 17 residues. The V gene's germline CDR1 is LNHDA and CDR2 SQIVND (reference sequence). Drawing the rest from reference TRBV19 and TRBJ2-4, the complete variable domain is DGGITQSPKYLFRKEGQNVTLSCEQNLNHDAMYWYRQDPGQGLRLIYYSQIVNDFQKGDIAEGYSVSREKKESFPLTVTSAQKNPTAFYLCASSTSGGRALLDIQYFGAGTRLSVL.

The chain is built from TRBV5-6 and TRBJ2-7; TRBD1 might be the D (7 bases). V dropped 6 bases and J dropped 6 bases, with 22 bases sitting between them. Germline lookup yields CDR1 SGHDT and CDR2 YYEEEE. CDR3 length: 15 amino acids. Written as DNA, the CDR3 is TGTGCCAGCACCGCGGGAACCGAAGGGGGCTTCGAGCAGTACGTC. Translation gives CASTAGTEGGFEQYV.

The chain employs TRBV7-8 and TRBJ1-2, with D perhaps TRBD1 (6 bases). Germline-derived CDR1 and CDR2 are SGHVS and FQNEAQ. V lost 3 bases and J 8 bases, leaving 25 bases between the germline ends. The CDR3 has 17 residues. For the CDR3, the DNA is TGTGCCAGCAGCTTCCTCAATCCCCTGGGGGCGCGGAAGGGCTACACCTTC. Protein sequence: CASSFLNPLGARKGYTF.

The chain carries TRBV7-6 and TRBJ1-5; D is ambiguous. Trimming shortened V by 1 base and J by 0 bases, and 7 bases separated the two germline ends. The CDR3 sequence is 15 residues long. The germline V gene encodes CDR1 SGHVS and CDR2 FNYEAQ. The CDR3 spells CASSLGLDSNQPQHF. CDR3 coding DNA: TGTGCCAGCAGCTTAGGTTTAGATAGCAATCAGCCCCAGCATTTT.

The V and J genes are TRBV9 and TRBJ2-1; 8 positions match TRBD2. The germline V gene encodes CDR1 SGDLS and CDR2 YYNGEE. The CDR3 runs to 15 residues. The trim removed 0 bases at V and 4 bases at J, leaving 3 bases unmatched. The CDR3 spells CASSVESGGYNEQFF. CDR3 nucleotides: TGTGCCAGCAGCGTAGAAAGCGGGGGTTACAATGAGCAGTTCTTC.

The CDR3 DNA reads as TGTGCCAGCAGCTGGACAGGCTCTAGCACAGATACGCAGTATTTT. Translating gives CASSWTGSSTDTQYF. The rearrangement joins TRBV11-2 to TRBJ2-3; TRBD1 matches at 7 bases. CDR1 SGHAT and CDR2 FQNNGV come from the germline V gene. The V segment lost 4 bases and the J segment 0 bases; nucleotides outside the gene matches: 4. The CDR3 loop spans 15 amino acids.

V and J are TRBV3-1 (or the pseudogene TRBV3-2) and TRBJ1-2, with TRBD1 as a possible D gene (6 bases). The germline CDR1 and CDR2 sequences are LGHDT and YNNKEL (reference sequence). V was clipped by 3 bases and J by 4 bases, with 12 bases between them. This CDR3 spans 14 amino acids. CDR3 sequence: CASSQRVGGYGYTF. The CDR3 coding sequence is TGTGCCAGCAGCCAGCGGGTAGGGGGCTATGGCTACACCTTC.

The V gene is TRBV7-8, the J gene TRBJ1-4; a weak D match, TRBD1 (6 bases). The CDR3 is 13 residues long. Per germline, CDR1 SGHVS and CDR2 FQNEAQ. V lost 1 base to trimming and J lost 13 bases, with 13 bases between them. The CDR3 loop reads CASSLVKRGGLFF. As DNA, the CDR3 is TGTGCCAGCAGCTTAGTCAAGAGAGGGGGACTGTTTTTT. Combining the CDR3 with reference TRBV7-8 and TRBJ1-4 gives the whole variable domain GAGVSQSPRYKVAKRGQDVALRCDPISGHVSLFWYQQALGQGPEFLTYFQNEAQLDKSGLPSDRFFAERPEGSVSTLKIQRTQQEDSAVYLCASSLVKRGGLFFGSGTQLSVL.

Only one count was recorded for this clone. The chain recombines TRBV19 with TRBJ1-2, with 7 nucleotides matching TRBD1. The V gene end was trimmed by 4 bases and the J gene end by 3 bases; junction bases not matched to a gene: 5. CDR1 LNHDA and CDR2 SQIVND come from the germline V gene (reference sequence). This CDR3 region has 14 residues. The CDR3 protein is CASSNTGADYGYTF. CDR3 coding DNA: TGTGCCAGTAGTAACACAGGGGCTGACTATGGCTACACCTTC.

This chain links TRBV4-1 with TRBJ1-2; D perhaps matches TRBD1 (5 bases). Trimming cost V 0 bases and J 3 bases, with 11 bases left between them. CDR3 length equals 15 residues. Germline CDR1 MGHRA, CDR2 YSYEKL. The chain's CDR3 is CASSQDQWGDYGYTF. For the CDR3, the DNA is TGCGCCAGCAGCCAAGATCAATGGGGGGACTATGGCTACACCTTC.

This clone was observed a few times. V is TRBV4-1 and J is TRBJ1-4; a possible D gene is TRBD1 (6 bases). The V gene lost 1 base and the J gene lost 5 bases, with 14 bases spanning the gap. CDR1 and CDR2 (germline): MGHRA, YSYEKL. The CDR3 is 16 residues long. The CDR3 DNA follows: TGCGCCAGCAGCCAAGCTGATACAGGGTTCAATGAAAAACTGTTTTTT. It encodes CASSQADTGFNEKLFF.

CDR3 protein: CASSRYREIKEAFF. As DNA, the CDR3 is TGTGCCAGCAGCCGGTACAGGGAGATTAAGGAAGCTTTCTTT. The chain couples TRBV3-1 (or the pseudogene TRBV3-2) to TRBJ1-1; D may be TRBD1 (6 bases). Per the germline V gene, CDR1 is LGHDT and CDR2 is YNNKEL (reference sequence). Trimming took 4 bases from V and 8 from J, leaving 17 bases between them. The CDR3 runs to 14 residues.

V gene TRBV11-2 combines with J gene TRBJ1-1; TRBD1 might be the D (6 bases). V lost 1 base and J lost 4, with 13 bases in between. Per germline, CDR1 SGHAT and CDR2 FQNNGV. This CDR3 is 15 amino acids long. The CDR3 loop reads CASSLVTGQFTEAFF. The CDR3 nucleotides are TGTGCCAGCAGCTTAGTTACGGGACAATTCACTGAAGCTTTCTTT.

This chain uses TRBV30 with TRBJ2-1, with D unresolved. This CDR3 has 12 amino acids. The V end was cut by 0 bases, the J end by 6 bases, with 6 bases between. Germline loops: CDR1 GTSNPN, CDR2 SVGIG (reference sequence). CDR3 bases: TGTGCCTGGAGTGTACTTTCCAATGAGCAGTTCTTC. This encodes CAWSVLSNEQFF.

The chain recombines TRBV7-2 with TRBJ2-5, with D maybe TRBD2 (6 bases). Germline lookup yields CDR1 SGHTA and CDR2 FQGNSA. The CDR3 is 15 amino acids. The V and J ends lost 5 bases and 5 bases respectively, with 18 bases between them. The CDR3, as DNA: TGTGCCAGCAGCAGAACGGGGACTCCCGCGGAGACCCAGTACTTC. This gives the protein CASSRTGTPAETQYF.

CDR3 DNA sequence: TGTGCCATCAGTGAAGGGACACCAAATTCACCCCTCCACTTT. Translating it yields CAISEGTPNSPLHF. The chain combines TRBV10-3 with TRBJ1-6; perhaps TRBD1 as D (6 bases). Trimming shortened V by 3 bases and J by 7 bases, and 10 bases separated the two germline ends. Germline values: CDR1 ENHRY, CDR2 SYGVKD. This CDR3 contains 14 residues.

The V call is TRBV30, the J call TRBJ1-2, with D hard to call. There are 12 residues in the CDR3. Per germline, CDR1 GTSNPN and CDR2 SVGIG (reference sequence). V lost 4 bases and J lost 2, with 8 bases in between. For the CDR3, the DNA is TGTGCCTGGAACACAGTAAACTATGGCTACACCTTC. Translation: CAWNTVNYGYTF.

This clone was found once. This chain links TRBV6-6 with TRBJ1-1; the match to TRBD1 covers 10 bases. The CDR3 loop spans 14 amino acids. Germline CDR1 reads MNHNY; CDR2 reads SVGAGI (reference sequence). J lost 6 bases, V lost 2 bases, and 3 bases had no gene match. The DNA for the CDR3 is TGTGCCAGCAGTTACGGGACAGGGGCTGCTGAAGCTTTCTTT. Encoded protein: CASSYGTGAAEAFF.